This TCR beta chain was retrieved from a study of blood T cell repertoires in COVID-19 (dated by TCRdb to 2019 to 2021). Study-level background: Collaborator samples came from the United States, Italy and Spain and covered acute and convalescent phases of COVID-19. The material from the prospective study consisted of cDNA or gDNA derived from T cells, B-cell-depleted T cells, or PBMCs. Subjects who had been exposed to COVID-19, were actively infected with it, or had recovered from it provided the deeply sampled blood TCRbeta repertoires that made up the dataset. The repertoires were released in a freely available public database meant as a resource for research on the immune response to SARS-CoV-2. The samples were drawn from the first 160 participants of the ongoing ImmuneRACE study and from some 1,300 subjects provided by 6 global collaborators. Nearly every sample came with metadata listing a de-identified subject ID, COVID-19 status, age in years and sex. Where available, HLA class I and class II types were taken from metadata supplied by the sample provider and were not determined by assay-based typing.

Here is what the overall study found, with its caveats: The quantity of clinical and demographic metadata differed by source and by participant and was supplied without curation.

The CDR3 spans 15 residues, from the cysteine through the phenylalanine. Only the CDR3 DNA is retained, 45 bases long and in frame from the first base. From a lookup of the germline V gene, CDR1 and CDR2 are SGHRS and YFSETQ. Cut back by 0 bases and 5 bases, the V and J ends lie 13 bases apart. The immunoSEQ Assay, a bias-controlled multiplex PCR, was used to amplify TCRbeta CDR3 regions from genomic DNA. On the study's bioinformatics: Nucleated cell counts per sample were estimated from amplification of reference gene primers within the assay. To quantify the absolute abundance of each unique TCRbeta CDR3 rearrangement, sequence reads were collapsed and filtered. Productive Simpson clonality was computed per sample as the square root of Simpson's diversity index over productive rearrangements. TCRdb holds this immuneACCESS table with in-frame rearrangements only. Some clones are missing; in checked studies, unresolved V genes explain under half, and the rest has no known cause. The DNA was the basis for D and trimming; V, J and clone size are from that table. The table for this sample lists around 120,000 clones; around 79% of them were counted only once. 2.3% of the sample is held by the ten biggest clonotypes.

Whole blood was collected in K2EDTA tubes by collaborating institutions according to the institutions' own protocols. For TCRbeta analysis, collaborator samples were shipped as frozen whole blood, as isolated PBMCs, or as DNA extracted from either sample type. This clone was detected only once. It has no known antigen specificity. No qualities accompany the bases; no much larger clone lies one base away. Sequenced sample: peripheral blood. Recombination joined TRBV5-1 with TRBJ2-3; perhaps TRBD2 is the D gene, with 6 bases matching. The clonotype comes from a man between 65 and 80 years old with acute or convalescent COVID-19. The CDR3: CASSLGSGSGDTQYF. Read as DNA, the sequence is TGCGCCAGCAGCTTGGGAAGCGGGTCAGGAGATACGCAGTATTTT.